The present T cell receptor (beta chain) was sequenced within a study of regulatory T cells in long-lasting Graves disease. The CDR3 is 11 residues long. Trimming pared 4 bases from V and 9 bases from J, leaving 10 bases between. Germline-derived CDR1 and CDR2 are SGHAT and FQDESV (reference sequence). Time point denoted: newly diagnosed GD, antithyroid drugs for less than 3 months. Researchers made the TCR library from RNA that was extracted from PBMCs. Construction of TCR beta libraries relied on iRepertoire HTBI primers and on Arm-PCR targeting CDR3 regions. TCRdb reanalysed the multiplex PCR reads using MiXCR and keeps one entry per CDR3 protein. The sample carries more than 300,000 distinct CDR3 sequences, around 15% recorded once. There are many counts of this clonotype. In addition, the sample was reused for a study of T cells in Graves' hyperthyroidism and ophthalmopathy.

The clonotype originates from a woman younger than 35 with Graves disease. The rearrangement links TRBV11-1 to TRBJ2-7, with D tentatively TRBD2 (5 bases). Sequences were derived from peripheral blood mononuclear cells (PBMCs), sampled at new diagnosis, from a patient treated with antithyroid drugs. The CDR3 sequence is CASSSGAGQYF. Written as DNA, the CDR3 is TGTGCCAGCAGCTCCGGCGCGGGGCAGTACTTC.